The source of this T cell receptor beta chain is a study of cytomegalovirus exposure and HLA in healthy donors. Study as a whole: A prior analysis found about 110 million unique TCR beta sequences from roughly 180 million T cells.

V lost 5 bases and J 7 bases, leaving 12 bases between the germline ends. There are 12 residues in the CDR3. CDR1 is GTSNPN and CDR2 is SVGIG in the germline V gene (reference sequence). The PCR employed 60 Vbeta primers together with 13 Jbeta primers. The repertoire was sequenced with immunoSEQ multiplex PCR; TCRdb's copy has only in-frame clones and lacks some. The sample lists 150,000 to 200,000 clones, approximately 67% occurring once. Overall study findings and caveats: Most TCR sequences were uncommon, yet certain public TCRs appeared in many donors.

Regarding this clone: Its antigen remains unidentified.

The sequenced sample was PBMCs. J is TRBJ1-5 and V is TRBV30; a weak D match, TRBD1 (6 bases). The receptor was derived from a young woman in good health and CMV-seropositive. The CDR3 DNA sequence: TGTGCCTGGGGAACAGGGTACCAGCCCCAGCATTTT. Protein sequence: CAWGTGYQPQHF.